This entry is about one TCR beta chain. Its antigen is unidentified. PCR employed 60 Vbeta and 13 Jbeta primers. Assay: immunoSEQ multiplex PCR; the TCRdb copy retains only in-frame clones and omits some. The sample includes roughly 120,000 clones, about four fifths of them seen just once. This entry comes from a study of cytomegalovirus exposure and HLA in healthy donors. Broader study findings: Reportedly, a later analysis found an Asian-associated ancestry cluster had fewer N-insertions than the roughly 700-donor mean. It was only CMV serostatus that was available as immune exposure information. In an earlier analysis, most TCR beta V segments were productive about 90% or about 30% of the time. The authors later found HLA-associated TCR beta chains more clonally expanded than equally common others.

The CDR3 consists of 13 residues. The junction had 3 bases not matched to a gene; V was cut back by 5 bases and J by 3 bases. Germline CDR1 and CDR2: SGHNT and YENEEA. This clonotype originated in a human donor in good health. The sequencing sample was made of PBMCs. The V gene is TRBV11-3, the J gene TRBJ1-1; 7 nucleotides match TRBD1. The CDR3 coding sequence is TGTGCCAGCAGCCCCGGGACAGACACTGAAGCTTTCTTT. Protein: CASSPGTDTEAFF.